This T cell receptor beta chain derives from a study of shared clonotypes between healthy human individuals. Sequencing was performed with immunoSEQ multiplex PCR; in TCRdb, only in-frame clones are kept and a portion is missing. The data show about 2.4 million clones, under 95% seen once. CDR1 SGHAT and CDR2 FQNNGV come from the germline V gene. The CDR3 runs 14 residues. The ends were cut back, 6 bases at V and 5 bases at J, with 14 bases in the middle. V usage is TRBV11-2 and J usage is TRBJ2-1; perhaps TRBD2 as D (6 bases). The clonotype comes from a man aged 18 to 29 in good health. Some clones in this sample may be carry-over from other donors' samples. The sample comprised naive CD4+ T cells from PBMCs. Subset specified: CD45RA+ positively selected. DNA for the CDR3: TGTGCCAGCAGTTGGGGGACTGCGAACAATGAGCAGTTCTTC. Amino acids: CASSWGTANNEQFF.